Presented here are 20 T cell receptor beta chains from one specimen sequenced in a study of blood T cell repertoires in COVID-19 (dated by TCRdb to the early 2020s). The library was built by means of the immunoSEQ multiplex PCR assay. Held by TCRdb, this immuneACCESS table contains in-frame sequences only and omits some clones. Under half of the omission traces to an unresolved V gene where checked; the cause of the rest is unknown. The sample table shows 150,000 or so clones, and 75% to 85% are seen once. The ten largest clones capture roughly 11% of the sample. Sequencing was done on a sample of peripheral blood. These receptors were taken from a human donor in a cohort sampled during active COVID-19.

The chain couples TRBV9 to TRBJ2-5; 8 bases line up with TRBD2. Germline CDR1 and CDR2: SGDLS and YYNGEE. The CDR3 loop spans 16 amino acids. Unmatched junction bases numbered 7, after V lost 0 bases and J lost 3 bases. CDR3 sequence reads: CASSVGRGGIEETQYF. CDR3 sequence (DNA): TGTGCCAGCAGCGTAGGACGGGGGGGAATAGAAGAGACCCAGTACTTC.

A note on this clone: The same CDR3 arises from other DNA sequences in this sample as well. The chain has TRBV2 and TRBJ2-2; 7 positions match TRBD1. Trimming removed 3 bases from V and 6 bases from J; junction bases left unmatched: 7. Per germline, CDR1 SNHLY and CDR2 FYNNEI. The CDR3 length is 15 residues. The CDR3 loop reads CASSERQGDAGELFF. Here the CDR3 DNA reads TGTGCCAGCAGTGAGAGACAGGGCGATGCCGGGGAGCTGTTTTTT.

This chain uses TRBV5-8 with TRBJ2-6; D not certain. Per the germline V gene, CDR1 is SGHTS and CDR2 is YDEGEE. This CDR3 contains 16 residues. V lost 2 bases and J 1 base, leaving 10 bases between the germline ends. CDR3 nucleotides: TGTGCCAGCAGCTTCACAGCTATGTCTGGGGCCAACGTCCTGACTTTC. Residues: CASSFTAMSGANVLTF. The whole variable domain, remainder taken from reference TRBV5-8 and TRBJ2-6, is EAGVTQSPTHLIKTRGQQATLRCSPISGHTSVYWYQQALGLGLQFLLWYDEGEERNRGNFPPRFSGRQFPNYSSELNVNALELEDSALYLCASSFTAMSGANVLTFGAGSRLTVL.

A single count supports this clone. The CDR3 nucleotides are TGCGCCAGCAGTGCAGACATAGCGGGAGAGGACAACGAGCAGTACTTC. Its translation is CASSADIAGEDNEQYF. The rearrangement links TRBV10-2 to TRBJ2-7; 9 bases are shared with TRBD2. The V gene end was trimmed by 4 bases and the J gene end by 5 bases; junction bases not matched to a gene: 12. Per germline, CDR1 WSHSY and CDR2 SAAADI. This CDR3 has 16 amino acids.

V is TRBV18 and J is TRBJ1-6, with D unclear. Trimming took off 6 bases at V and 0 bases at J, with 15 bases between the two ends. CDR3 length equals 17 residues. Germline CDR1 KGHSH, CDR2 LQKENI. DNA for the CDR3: TGTGCCAGCTCCCTGACGGCGGCTAGCTCCTATAATTCACCCCTCCACTTT. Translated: CASSLTAASSYNSPLHF. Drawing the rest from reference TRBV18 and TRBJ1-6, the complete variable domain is NAGVMQNPRHLVRRRGQEARLRCSPMKGHSHVYWYRQLPEEGLKFMVYLQKENIIDESGMPKERFSAEFPKEGPSILRIQQVVRGDSAAYFCASSLTAASSYNSPLHFGNGTRLTVT.

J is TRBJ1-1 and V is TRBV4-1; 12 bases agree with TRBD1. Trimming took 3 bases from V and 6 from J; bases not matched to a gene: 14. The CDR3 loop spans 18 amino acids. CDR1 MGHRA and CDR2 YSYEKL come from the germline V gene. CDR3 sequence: CASSHPPGQGAGWAEAFF. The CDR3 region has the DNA TGCGCCAGCAGCCACCCACCGGGACAGGGGGCTGGGTGGGCTGAAGCTTTCTTT.

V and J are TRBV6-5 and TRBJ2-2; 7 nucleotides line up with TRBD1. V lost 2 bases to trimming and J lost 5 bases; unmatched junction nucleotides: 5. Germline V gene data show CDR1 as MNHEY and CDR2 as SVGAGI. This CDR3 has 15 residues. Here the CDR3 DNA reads TGTGCCAGCAGTTACGGGACAGCGGATACCGGGGAGCTGTTTTTT. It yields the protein CASSYGTADTGELFF.

The CDR3: CASSPDRPVINYGYTF. The CDR3 bases are TGTGCCAGCAGCCCGGACAGGCCGGTAATCAACTATGGCTACACCTTC. This chain connects TRBV7-9 to TRBJ1-2; the match to TRBD1 covers 7 bases. The trim removed 5 bases at V and 2 bases at J, leaving 11 bases unmatched. Germline V gene lookup returns CDR1 SEHNR and CDR2 FQNEAQ (reference sequence). This CDR3 is built from 16 residues.

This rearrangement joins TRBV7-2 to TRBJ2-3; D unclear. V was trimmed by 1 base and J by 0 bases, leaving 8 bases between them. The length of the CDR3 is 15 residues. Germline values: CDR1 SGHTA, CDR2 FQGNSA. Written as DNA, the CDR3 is TGTGCCAGCAGCTTAGTTGTGAGGAGCACAGATACGCAGTATTTT. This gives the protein CASSLVVRSTDTQYF.

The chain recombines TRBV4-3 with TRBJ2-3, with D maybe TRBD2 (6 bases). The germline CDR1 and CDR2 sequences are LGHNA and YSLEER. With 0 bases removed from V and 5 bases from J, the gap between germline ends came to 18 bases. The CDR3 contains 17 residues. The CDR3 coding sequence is TGCGCCAGCAGCCAAGACTACCGGGACTCAGGACAAGATACGCAGTATTTT. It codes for CASSQDYRDSGQDTQYF.

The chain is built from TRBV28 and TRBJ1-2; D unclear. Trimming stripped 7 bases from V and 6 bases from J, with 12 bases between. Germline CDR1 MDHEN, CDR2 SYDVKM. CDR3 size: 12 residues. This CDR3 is CASTRIVDGYTF. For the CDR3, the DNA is TGTGCCAGCACCAGGATAGTCGATGGCTACACCTTC.

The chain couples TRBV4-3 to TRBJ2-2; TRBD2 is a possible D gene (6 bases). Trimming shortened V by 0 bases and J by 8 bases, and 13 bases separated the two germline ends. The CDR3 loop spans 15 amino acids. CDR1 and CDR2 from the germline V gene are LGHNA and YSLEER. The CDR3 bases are TGCGCCAGCAGCCAAGATCGTACTAGCAGGGGGGAGCTGTTTTTT. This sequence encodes CASSQDRTSRGELFF.

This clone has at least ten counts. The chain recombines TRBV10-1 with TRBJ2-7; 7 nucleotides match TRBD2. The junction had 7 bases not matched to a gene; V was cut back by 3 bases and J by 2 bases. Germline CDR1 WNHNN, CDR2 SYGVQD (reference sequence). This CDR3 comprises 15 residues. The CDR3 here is CASSDGASGTYEQYF. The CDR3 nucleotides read TGCGCCAGCAGTGATGGGGCTAGCGGAACCTACGAGCAGTACTTC.

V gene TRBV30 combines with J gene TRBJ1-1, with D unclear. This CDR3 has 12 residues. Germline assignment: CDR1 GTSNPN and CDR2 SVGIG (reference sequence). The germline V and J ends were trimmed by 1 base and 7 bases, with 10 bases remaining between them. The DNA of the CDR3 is TGTGCCTGGAGTGGGACGGGAGGTGAAGCTTTCTTT. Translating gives CAWSGTGGEAFF. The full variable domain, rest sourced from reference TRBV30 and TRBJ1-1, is SQTIHQWPATLVQPVGSPLSLECTVEGTSNPNLYWYRQAAGRGLQLLFYSVGIGQISSEVPQNLSASRPQDRQFILSSKKLLLSDSGFYLCAWSGTGGEAFFGQGTRLTVV.

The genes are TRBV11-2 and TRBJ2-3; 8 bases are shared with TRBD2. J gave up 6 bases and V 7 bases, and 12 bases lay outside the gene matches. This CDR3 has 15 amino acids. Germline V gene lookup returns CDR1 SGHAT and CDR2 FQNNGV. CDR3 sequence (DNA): TGTGCCAGCACGCTTAGCGGGAACGCGGGCGATACGCAGTATTTT. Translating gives CASTLSGNAGDTQYF.

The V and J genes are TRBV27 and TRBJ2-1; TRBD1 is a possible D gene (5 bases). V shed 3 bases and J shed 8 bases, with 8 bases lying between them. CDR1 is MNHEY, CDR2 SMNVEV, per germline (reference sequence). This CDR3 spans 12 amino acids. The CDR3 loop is CASSFVGDEQFF. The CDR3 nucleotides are TGTGCCAGCAGTTTTGTAGGGGATGAGCAGTTCTTC.

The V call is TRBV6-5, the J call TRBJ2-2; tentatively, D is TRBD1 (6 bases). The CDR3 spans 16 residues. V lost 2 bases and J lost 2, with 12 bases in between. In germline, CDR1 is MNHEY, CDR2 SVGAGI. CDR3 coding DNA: TGTGCCAGCAGTTACCGCCGACAGGTTAACACCGGGGAGCTGTTTTTT. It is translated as CASSYRRQVNTGELFF.

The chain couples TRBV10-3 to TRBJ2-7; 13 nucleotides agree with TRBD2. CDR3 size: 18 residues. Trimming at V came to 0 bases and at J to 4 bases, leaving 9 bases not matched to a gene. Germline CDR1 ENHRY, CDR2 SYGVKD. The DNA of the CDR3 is TGTGCCATCAGTGAGTCCGGACTAGCGGGAGCCGGGAGATACGAGCAGTACTTC. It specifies CAISESGLAGAGRYEQYF.

DNA of the CDR3: TGTGCCTGGAGTCAATACGGACAAGGCAAAAACATTCAGTACTTC. It codes for CAWSQYGQGKNIQYF. The chain recombines TRBV30 with TRBJ2-4, with D possibly matching TRBD1 (5 bases). Germline CDR1 is GTSNPN and CDR2 is SVGIG (reference sequence). V was clipped by 2 bases and J by 3 bases, with 14 bases between them. The CDR3 contains 15 residues.

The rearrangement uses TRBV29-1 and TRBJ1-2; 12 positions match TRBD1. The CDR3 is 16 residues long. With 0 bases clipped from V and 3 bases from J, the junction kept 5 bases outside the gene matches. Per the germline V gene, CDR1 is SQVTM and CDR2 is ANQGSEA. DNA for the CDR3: TGCAGCGTTGAAGATTTAGGGGACAGGGGGCACTATGGCTACACCTTC. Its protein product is CSVEDLGDRGHYGYTF.